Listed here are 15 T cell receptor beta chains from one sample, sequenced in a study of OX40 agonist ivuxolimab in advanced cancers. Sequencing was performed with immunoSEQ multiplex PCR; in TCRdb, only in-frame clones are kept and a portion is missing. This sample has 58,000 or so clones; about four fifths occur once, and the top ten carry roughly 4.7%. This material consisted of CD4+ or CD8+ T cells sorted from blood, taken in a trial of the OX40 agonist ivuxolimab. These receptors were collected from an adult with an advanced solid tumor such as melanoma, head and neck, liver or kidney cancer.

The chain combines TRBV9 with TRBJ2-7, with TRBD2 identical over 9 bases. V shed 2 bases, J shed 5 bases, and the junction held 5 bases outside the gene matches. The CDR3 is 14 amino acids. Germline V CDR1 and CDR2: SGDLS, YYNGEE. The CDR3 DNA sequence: TGTGCCAGCAGCGTCGCGGGAGGGCCAAACGAGCAGTACTTC. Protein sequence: CASSVAGGPNEQYF.

As DNA, the CDR3 is TGTGCCAGCAGCTCCTGGACAGGAACCGGGGAGCTGTTTTTT. It codes for CASSSWTGTGELFF. The V gene is TRBV13, the J gene TRBJ2-2; 7 bases match TRBD1. Germline V gene data show CDR1 as PRHDT and CDR2 as FYEKMQ (reference sequence). Trimming at V came to 4 bases and at J to 5 bases, leaving 4 bases not matched to a gene. CDR3 length equals 14 residues.

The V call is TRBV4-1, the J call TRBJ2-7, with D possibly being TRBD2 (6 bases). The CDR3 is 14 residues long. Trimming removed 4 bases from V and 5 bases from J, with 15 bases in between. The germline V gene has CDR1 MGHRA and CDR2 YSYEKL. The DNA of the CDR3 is TGCGCCAGCAGCCCCTGGGGGGTGTCGCACGAGCAGTACTTC. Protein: CASSPWGVSHEQYF.

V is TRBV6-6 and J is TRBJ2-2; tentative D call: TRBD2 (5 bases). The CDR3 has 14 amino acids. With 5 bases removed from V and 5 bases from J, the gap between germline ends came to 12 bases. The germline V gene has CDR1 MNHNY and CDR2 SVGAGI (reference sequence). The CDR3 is CASSPPEGTGELFF. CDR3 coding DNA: TGTGCCAGCAGTCCCCCAGAGGGAACCGGGGAGCTGTTTTTT.

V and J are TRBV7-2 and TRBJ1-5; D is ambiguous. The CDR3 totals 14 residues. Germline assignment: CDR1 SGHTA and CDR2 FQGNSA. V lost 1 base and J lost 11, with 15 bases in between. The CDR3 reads CASSLGWMGGTQHF. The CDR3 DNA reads TGTGCCAGCAGCTTAGGTTGGATGGGCGGGACCCAGCATTTT.

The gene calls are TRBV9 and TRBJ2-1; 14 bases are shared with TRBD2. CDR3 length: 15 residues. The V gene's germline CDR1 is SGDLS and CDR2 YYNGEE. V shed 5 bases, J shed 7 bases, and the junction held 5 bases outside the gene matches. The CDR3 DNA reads TGTGCCAGCAGGAGGGGACTAGCGGGAGATAATGAGCAGTTCTTC. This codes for CASRRGLAGDNEQFF.

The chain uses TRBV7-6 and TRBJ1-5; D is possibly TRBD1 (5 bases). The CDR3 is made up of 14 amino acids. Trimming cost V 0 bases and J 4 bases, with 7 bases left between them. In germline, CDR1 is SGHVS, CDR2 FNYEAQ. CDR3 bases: TGTGCCAGCAGCTTAGCGGAGGGGAATCAGCCCCAGCATTTT. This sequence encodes CASSLAEGNQPQHF.

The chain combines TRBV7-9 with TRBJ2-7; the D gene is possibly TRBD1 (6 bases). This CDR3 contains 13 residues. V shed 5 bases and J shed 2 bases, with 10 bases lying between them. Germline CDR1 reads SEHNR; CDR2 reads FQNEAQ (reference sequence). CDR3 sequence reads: CASSPDRTYEQYF. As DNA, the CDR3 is TGTGCCAGCAGCCCTGACAGGACCTACGAGCAGTACTTC.

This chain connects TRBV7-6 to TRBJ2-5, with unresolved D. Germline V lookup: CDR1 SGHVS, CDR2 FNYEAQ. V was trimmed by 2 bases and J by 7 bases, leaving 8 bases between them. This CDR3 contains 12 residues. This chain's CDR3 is CASSLNRATQYF. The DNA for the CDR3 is TGTGCCAGCAGCTTAAACCGGGCGACCCAGTACTTC.

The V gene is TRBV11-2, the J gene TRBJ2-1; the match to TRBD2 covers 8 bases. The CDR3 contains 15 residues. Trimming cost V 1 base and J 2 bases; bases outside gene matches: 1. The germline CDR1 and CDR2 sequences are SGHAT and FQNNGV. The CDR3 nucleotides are TGTGCCAGCAGCTTAGCGGGAGGGGCCTACAATGAGCAGTTCTTC. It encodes CASSLAGGAYNEQFF.

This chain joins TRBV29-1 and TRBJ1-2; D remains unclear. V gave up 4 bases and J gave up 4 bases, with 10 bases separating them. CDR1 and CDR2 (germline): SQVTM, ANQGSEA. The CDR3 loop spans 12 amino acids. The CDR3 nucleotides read TGCAGCGTTGGGTCAGAGAGCTATGGCTACACCTTC. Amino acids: CSVGSESYGYTF.

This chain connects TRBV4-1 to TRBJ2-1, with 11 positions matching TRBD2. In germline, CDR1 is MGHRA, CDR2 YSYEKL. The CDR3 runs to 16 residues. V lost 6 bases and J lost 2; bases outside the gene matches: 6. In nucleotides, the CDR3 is TGCGCCAGCAGTCATAGCGGGGGGGCTGCCTACAATGAGCAGTTCTTC. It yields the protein CASSHSGGAAYNEQFF.

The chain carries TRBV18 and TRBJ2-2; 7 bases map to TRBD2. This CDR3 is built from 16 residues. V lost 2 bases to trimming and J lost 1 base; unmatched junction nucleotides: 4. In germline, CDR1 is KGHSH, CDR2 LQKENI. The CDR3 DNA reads TGTGCCAGCTCACCAGAAGCGGGGCGGAACACCGGGGAGCTGTTTTTT. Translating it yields CASSPEAGRNTGELFF.

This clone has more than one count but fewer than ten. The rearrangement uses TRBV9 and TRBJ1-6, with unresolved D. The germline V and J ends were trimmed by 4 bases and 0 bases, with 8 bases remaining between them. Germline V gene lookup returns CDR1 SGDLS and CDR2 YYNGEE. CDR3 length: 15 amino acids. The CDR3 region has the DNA TGTGCCAGCAGCTTACATAGCTCCTATAATTCACCCCTCCACTTT. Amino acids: CASSLHSSYNSPLHF.

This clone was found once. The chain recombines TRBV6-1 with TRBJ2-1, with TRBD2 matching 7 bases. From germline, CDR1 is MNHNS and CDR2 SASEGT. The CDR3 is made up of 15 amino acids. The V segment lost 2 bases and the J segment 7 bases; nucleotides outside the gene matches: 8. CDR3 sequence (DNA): TGTGCCAGCAGTGAATTTCGGGGGGTGGCTAATGAGCAGTTCTTC. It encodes CASSEFRGVANEQFF.